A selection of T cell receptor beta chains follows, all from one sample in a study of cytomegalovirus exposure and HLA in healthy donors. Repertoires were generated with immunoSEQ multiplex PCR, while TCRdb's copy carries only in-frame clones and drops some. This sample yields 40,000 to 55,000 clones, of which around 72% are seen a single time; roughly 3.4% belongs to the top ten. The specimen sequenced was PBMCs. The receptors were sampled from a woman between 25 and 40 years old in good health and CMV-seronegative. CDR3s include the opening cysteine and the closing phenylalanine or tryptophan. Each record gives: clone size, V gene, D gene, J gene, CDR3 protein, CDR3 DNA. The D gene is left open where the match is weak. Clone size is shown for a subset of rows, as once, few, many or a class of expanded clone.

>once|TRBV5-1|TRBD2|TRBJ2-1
CASSFGLAGGSSYNEQFF
TGCGCCAGCAGCTTTGGCCTAGCGGGAGGTAGCTCCTACAATGAGCAGTTCTTC
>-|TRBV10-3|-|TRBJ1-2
CAIRSAGDVGYTF
TGTGCCATCAGATCTGCAGGGGATGTTGGCTACACCTTC
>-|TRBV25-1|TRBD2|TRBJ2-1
CASGGLAGNVYNEQFF
TGTGCCAGCGGGGGACTAGCGGGAAACGTCTACAATGAGCAGTTCTTC
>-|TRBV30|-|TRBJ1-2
CDCLTVISYGYTF
TGTGACTGTCTAACAGTGATTTCCTATGGCTACACCTTC
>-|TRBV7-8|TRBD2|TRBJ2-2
CASSDTGGTYTGELFF
TGTGCCAGCAGCGACACCGGGGGGACTTACACCGGGGAGCTGTTTTTT
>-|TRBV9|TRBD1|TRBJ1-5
CASSATTGAAGQPQHF
TGTGCCAGCAGCGCCACTACAGGGGCCGCCGGGCAGCCCCAGCATTTT
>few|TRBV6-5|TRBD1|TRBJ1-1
CASSRQGGEAFF
TGTGCCAGCAGCCGACAGGGTGGGGAGGCTTTCTTT
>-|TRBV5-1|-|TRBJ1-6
CASSLDSSSYNSPLHF
TGCGCCAGCAGCTTGGACTCGAGCTCCTATAATTCACCCCTCCACTTT
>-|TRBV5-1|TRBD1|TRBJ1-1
CASSKGTGNTEAFF
TGCGCCAGCAGCAAAGGGACAGGGAACACTGAAGCTTTCTTT
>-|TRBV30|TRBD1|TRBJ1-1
CAWSPDRVAEAFF
TGTGCCTGGAGCCCTGACAGGGTCGCTGAAGCTTTCTTT
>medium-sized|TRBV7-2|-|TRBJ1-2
CASSQQGYGYTF
TGTGCCAGCAGCCAACAGGGCTATGGCTACACCTTC
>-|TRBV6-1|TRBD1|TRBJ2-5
CASRGQGKETQYF
TGTGCCAGCAGAGGACAGGGTAAAGAGACCCAGTACTTC
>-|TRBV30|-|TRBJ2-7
CAWRDKEGLYYEQYF
TGTGCCTGGAGAGATAAAGAGGGTCTCTACTACGAGCAGTACTTC
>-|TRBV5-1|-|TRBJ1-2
CASSPEWGQGYTF
TGCGCCAGCAGCCCAGAATGGGGGCAGGGCTACACCTTC
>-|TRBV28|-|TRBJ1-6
CASSFLVSSYNSPLHF
TGTGCCAGCAGTTTTCTGGTTAGCTCCTATAATTCACCCCTCCACTTT
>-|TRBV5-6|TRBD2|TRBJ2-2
CASSLERGGRTGELFF
TGTGCCAGCAGCTTGGAGCGGGGGGGCCGCACCGGGGAGCTGTTTTTT
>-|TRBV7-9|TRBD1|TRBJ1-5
CASSSETGPNQPQHF
TGTGCCAGCAGCTCTGAGACAGGGCCAAATCAGCCCCAGCATTTT
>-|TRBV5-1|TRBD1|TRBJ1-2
CASSRGQEGNGYTF
TGCGCCAGCAGCCGGGGACAGGAGGGTAATGGCTACACCTTC
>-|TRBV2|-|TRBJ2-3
CASSEMAVGGDTQYF
TGTGCCAGCAGTGAGATGGCGGTAGGTGGTGATACGCAGTATTTT
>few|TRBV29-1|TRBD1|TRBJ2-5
CSAKGQSGETQYF
TGCAGCGCTAAGGGACAGAGCGGAGAGACCCAGTACTTC
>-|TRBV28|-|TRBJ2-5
CASSLMVGGPWTQYF
TGTGCCAGCAGTTTAATGGTGGGGGGGCCGTGGACCCAGTACTTC
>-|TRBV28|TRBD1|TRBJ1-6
CASSTGTAGNSPLHF
TGTGCCAGCAGTACCGGGACAGCCGGAAATTCACCCCTCCACTTT
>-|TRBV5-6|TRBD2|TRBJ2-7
CASSLSGTSAQQYF
TGTGCCAGCAGCTTGTCCGGGACTAGCGCCCAGCAGTACTTC
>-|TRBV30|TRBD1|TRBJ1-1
CAWSADRGNTEAFF
TGTGCCTGGAGCGCGGACAGGGGGAACACTGAAGCTTTCTTT
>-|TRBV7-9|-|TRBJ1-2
CASSLALDLRGYGYTF
TGTGCCAGCAGCTTAGCTTTGGACCTACGGGGCTATGGCTACACCTTC
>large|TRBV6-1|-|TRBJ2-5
CASSVGVDGTQETQYF
TGTGCCAGCAGTGTAGGGGTGGACGGTACCCAAGAGACCCAGTACTTC
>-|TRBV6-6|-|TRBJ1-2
CASSSNRDLGYTF
TGTGCCAGCAGTTCGAACAGGGATTTGGGCTACACCTTC
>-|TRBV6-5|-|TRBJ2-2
CASRDSGDTGELFF
TGTGCCAGCAGGGACTCTGGGGACACCGGGGAGCTGTTTTTT
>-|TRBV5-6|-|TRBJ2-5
CASSLRRWGSGETQYF
TGTGCCAGCAGCTTGCGTCGGTGGGGCTCTGGAGAGACCCAGTACTTC
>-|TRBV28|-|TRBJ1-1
CASTLRGPAFF
TGTGCCAGCACCCTAAGGGGCCCAGCTTTCTTT
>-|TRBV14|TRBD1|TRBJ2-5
CASSQGVTGAQETQYF
TGTGCCAGCAGCCAGGGAGTCACAGGGGCCCAAGAGACCCAGTACTTC
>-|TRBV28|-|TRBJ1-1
CASSLPLTQGLNTEAFF
TGTGCCAGCAGTTTGCCCCTCACACAGGGCCTGAACACTGAAGCTTTCTTT
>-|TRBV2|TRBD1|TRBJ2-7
CASSVGQGFYEQYF
TGTGCCAGCAGTGTGGGACAGGGTTTCTACGAGCAGTACTTC
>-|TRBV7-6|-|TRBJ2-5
CASSPLLQETQYF
TGTGCCAGCAGCCCACTACTCCAAGAGACCCAGTACTTC
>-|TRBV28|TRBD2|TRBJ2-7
CASSLAGGPYEQYF
TGTGCCAGCAGTTTAGCGGGAGGCCCCTACGAGCAGTACTTC
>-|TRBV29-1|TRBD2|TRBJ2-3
CSVAWTSDPGGTQYF
TGCAGCGTTGCTTGGACTAGCGATCCCGGGGGTACGCAGTATTTT
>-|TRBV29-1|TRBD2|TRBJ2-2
CSVGVGSGGAGELFF
TGCAGCGTTGGGGTTGGGTCGGGGGGGGCCGGGGAGCTGTTTTTT
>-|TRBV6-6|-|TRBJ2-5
CASSSQRPGRGETQYF
TGTGCCAGCAGTTCCCAGCGTCCGGGGCGGGGAGAGACCCAGTACTTC
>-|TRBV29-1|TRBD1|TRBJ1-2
CSVEKTGNYGYTF
TGCAGCGTTGAGAAGACAGGGAACTATGGCTACACCTTC
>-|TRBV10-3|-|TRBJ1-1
CAISQGSDTEAFF
TGTGCCATCAGCCAGGGGTCGGACACTGAAGCTTTCTTT
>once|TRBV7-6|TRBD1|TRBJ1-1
CASSLGYRGEAFF
TGTGCCAGCAGCTTAGGCTACAGGGGTGAAGCTTTCTTT
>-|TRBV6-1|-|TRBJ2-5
CASSETRRPGQETQYF
TGTGCCAGCAGCGAAACCCGGAGGCCCGGACAAGAGACCCAGTACTTC
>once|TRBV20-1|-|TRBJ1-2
CSPNRDGYTF
TGCAGTCCAAACAGGGATGGCTACACCTTC
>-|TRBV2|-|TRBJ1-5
CASSAQESRYSNQPQHF
TGTGCCAGCAGTGCACAGGAGTCCCGTTATAGCAATCAGCCCCAGCATTTT
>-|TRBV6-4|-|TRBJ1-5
CASSDHLVDTTTNQPQHF
TGTGCCAGCAGTGACCACCTCGTGGACACCACAACCAATCAGCCCCAGCATTTT
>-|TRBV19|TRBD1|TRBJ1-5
CASSRGQHNRPQHF
TGTGCCAGTAGTAGGGGACAGCATAATAGGCCCCAGCATTTT
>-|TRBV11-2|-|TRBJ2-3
CASSFGGRTDTQYF
TGTGCCAGCAGCTTTGGCGGGCGAACAGATACGCAGTATTTT
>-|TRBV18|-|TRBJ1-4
CASSPLSNEKLFF
TGTGCCAGCTCACCGCTCAGTAATGAAAAACTGTTTTTT
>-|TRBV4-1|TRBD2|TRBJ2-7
CASSQDEREVYEQYF
TGCGCCAGCAGCCAAGATGAGCGGGAGGTCTACGAGCAGTACTTC
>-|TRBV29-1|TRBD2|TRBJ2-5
CSVVSTSGRKDRETQYF
TGCAGCGTTGTATCGACTAGCGGGAGGAAGGATCGAGAGACCCAGTACTTC
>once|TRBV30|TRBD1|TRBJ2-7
CAWAKRRTGYEQYF
TGTGCCTGGGCAAAACGTCGGACAGGCTACGAGCAGTACTTC
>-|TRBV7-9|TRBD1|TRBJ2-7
CASSWGTGTGGEQYF
TGTGCCAGCAGCTGGGGGACAGGCACCGGGGGCGAGCAGTACTTC
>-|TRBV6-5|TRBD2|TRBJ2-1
CASSYRGLVSNEQFF
TGTGCCAGCAGTTACCGGGGACTAGTCAGTAATGAGCAGTTCTTC
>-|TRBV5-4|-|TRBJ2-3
CASSLQRGANTDTQYF
TGTGCCAGCAGCTTGCAACGGGGGGCTAACACAGATACGCAGTATTTT
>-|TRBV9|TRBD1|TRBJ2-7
CASSAGQGFGEQYF
TGTGCCAGCAGCGCGGGACAGGGTTTCGGCGAGCAGTACTTC
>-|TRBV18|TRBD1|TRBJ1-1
CASSPRTGEDTEAFF
TGTGCCAGCTCACCCCGGACAGGGGAGGACACTGAAGCTTTCTTT
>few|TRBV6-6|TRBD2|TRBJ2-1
CASRVLAGVSEQFF
TGTGCCAGCAGGGTCCTAGCGGGAGTAAGTGAGCAGTTCTTC
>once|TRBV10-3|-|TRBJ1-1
CAIRDTGTPNTEAFF
TGTGCCATCAGAGATACAGGGACCCCGAACACTGAAGCTTTCTTT
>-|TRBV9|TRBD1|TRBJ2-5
CASSEGQGVRETQYF
TGTGCCAGCAGCGAGGGGCAGGGGGTTCGGGAGACCCAGTACTTC
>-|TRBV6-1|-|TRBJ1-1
CASSLRENTEAFF
TGTGCCAGCAGCCTACGGGAGAACACTGAAGCTTTCTTT